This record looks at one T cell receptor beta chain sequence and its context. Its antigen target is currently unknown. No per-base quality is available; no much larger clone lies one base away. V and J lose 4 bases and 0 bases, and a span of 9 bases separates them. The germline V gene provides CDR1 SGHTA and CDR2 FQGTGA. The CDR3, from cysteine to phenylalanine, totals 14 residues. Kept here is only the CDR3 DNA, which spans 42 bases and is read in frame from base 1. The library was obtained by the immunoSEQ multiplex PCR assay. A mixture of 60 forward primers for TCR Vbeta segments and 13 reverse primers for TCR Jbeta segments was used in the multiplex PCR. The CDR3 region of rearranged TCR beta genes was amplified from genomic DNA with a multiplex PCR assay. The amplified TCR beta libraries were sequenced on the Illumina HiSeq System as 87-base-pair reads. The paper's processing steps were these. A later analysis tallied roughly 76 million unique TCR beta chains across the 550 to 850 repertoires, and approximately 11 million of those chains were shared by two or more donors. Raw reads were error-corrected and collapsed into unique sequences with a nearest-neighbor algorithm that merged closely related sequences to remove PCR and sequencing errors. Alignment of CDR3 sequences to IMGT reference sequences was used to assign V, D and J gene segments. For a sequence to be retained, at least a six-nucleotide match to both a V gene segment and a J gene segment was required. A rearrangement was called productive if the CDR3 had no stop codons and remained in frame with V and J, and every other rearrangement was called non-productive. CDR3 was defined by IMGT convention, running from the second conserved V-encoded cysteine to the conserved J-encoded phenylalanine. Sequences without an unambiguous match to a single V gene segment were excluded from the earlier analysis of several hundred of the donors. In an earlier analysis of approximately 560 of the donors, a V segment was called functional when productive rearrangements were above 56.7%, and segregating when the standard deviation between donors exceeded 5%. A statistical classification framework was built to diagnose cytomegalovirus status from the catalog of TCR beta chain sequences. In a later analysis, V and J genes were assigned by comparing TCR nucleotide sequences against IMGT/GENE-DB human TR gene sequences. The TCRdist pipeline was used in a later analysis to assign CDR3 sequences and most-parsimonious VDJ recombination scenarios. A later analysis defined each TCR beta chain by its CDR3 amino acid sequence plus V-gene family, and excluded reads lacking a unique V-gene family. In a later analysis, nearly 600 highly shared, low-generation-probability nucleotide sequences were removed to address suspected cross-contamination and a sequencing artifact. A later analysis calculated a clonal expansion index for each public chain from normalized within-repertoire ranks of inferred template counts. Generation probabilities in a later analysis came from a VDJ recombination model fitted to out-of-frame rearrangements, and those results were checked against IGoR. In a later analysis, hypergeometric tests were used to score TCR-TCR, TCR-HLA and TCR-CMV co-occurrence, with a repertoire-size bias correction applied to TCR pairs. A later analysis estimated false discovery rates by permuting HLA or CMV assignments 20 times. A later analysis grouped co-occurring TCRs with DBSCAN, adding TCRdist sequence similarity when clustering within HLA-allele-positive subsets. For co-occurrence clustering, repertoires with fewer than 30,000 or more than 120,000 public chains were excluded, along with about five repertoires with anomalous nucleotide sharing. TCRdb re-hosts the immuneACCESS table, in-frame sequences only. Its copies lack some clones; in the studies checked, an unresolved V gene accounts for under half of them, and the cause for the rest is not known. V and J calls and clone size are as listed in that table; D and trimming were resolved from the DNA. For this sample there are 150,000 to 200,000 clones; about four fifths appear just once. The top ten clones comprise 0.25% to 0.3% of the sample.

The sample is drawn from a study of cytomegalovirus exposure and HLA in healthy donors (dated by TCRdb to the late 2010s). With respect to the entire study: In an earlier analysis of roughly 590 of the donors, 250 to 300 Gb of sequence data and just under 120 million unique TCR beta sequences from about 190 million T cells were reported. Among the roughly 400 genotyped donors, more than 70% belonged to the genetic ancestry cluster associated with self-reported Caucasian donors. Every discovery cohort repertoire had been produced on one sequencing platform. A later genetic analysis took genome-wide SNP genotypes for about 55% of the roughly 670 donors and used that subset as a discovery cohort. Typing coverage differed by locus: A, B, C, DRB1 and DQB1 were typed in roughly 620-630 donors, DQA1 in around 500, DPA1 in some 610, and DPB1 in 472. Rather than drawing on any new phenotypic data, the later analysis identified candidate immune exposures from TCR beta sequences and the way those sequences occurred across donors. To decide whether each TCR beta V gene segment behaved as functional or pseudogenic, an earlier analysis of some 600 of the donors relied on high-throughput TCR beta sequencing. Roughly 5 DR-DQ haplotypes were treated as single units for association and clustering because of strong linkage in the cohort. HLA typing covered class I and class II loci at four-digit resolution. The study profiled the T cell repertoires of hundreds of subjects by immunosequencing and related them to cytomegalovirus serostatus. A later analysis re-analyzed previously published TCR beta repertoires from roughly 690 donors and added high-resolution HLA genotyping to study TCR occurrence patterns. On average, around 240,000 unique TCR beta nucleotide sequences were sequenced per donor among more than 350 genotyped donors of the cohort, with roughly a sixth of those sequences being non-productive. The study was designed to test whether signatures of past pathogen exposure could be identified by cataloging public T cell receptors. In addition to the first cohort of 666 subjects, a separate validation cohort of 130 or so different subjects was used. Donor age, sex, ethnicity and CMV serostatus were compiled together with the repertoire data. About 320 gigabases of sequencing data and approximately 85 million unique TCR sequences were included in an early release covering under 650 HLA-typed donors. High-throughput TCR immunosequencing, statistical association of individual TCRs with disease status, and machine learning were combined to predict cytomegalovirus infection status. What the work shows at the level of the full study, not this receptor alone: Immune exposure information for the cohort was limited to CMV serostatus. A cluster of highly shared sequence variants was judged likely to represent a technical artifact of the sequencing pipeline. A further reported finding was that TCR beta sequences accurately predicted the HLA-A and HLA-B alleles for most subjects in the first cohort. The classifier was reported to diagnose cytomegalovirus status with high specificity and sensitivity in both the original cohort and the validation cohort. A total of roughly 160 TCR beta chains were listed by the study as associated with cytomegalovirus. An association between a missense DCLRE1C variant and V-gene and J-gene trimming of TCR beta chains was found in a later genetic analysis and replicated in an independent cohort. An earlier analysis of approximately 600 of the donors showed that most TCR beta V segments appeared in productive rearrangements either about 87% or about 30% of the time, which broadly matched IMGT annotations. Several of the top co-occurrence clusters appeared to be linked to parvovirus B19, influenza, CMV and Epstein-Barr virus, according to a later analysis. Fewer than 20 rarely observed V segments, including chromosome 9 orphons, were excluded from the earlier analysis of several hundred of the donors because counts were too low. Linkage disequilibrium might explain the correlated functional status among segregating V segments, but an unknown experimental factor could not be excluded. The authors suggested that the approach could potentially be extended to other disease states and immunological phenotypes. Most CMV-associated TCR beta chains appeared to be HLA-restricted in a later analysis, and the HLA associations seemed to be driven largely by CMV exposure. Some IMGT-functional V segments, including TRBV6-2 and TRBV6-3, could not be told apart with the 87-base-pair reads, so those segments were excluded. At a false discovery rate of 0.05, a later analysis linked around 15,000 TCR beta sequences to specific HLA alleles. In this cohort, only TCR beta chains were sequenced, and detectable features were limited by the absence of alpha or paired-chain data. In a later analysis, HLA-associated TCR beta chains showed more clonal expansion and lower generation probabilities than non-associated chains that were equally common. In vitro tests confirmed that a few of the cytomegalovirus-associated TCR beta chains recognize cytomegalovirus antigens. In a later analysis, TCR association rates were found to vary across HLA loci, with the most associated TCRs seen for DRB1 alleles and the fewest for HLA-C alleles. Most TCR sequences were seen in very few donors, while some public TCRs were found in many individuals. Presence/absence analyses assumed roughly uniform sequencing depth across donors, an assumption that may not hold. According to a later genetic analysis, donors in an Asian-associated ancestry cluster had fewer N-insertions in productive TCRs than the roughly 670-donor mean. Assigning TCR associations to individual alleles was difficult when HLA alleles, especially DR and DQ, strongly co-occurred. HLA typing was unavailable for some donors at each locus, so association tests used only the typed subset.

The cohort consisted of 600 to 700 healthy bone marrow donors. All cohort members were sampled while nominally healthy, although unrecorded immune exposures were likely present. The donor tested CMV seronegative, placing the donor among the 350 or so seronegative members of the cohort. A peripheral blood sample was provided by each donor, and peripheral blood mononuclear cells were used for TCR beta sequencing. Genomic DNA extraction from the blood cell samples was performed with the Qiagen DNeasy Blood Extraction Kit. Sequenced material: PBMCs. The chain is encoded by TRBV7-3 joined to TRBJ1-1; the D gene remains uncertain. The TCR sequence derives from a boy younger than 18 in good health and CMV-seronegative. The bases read TGTGCCAGCAGCTCCACGGGTATGAACACTGAAGCTTTCTTT. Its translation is CASSSTGMNTEAFF.